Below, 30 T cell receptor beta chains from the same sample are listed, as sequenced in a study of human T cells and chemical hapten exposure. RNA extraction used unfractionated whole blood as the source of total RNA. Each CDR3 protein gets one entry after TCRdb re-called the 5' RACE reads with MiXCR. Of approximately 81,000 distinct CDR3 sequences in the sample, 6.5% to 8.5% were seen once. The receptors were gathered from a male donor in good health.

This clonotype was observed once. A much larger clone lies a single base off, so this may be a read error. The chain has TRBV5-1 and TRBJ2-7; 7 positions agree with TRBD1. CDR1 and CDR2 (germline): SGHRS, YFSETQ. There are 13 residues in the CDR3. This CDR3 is CASSGGQPMEQCF. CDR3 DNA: TGCGCCAGCAGCGGGGGACAGCCCATGGAGCAGTGCTTC.

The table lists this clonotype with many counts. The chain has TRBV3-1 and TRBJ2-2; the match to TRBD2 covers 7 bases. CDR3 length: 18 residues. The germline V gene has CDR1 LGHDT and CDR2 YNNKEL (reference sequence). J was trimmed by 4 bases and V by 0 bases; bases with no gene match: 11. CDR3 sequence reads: CASSQEFSGRGGTGELFF. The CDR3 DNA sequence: TGTGCCAGCAGCCAAGAATTTAGCGGGCGCGGAGGCACCGGGGAGCTGTTTTTT.

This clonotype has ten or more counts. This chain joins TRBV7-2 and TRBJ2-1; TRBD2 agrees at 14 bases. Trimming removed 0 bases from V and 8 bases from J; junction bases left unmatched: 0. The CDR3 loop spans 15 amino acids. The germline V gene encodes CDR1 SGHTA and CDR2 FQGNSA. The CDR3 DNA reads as TGTGCCAGCAGCTTAGCGACTAGCGGGAGGGATGAGCAGTTCTTC. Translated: CASSLATSGRDEQFF.

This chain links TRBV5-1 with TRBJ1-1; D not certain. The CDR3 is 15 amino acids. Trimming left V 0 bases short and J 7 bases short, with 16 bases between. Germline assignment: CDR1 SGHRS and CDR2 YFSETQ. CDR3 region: CASSLEPRHPVEAFF. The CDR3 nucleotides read TGCGCCAGCAGCTTGGAACCTCGACATCCAGTTGAAGCTTTCTTT.

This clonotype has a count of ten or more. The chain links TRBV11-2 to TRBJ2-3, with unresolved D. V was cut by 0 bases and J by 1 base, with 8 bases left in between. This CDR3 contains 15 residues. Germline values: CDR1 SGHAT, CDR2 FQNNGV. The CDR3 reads CASSLEGDGTDTQYF. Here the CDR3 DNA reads TGTGCCAGCAGCTTAGAGGGCGACGGCACAGATACGCAGTATTTT.

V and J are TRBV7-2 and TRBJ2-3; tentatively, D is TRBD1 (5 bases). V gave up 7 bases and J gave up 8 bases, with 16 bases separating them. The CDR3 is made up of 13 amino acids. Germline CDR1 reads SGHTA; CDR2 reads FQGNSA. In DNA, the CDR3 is TGTGCCAGCAAACGACCAGGGTATCTTACGCAGTATTTT. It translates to CASKRPGYLTQYF.

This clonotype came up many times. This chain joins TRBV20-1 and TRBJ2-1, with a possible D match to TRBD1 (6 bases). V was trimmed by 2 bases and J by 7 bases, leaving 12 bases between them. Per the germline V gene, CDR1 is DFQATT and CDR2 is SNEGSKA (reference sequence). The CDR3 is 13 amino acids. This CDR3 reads CSARPQQGNEQFF. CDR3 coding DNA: TGCAGTGCTAGACCACAGCAGGGGAATGAGCAGTTCTTC.

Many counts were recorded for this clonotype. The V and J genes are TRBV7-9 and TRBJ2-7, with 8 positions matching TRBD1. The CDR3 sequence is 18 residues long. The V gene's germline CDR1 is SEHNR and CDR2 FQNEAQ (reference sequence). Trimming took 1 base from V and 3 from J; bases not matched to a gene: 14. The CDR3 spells CASSLVPDRGTRDYEQYF. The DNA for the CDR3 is TGTGCCAGCAGCTTAGTCCCCGACAGGGGCACGCGTGACTACGAGCAGTACTTC.

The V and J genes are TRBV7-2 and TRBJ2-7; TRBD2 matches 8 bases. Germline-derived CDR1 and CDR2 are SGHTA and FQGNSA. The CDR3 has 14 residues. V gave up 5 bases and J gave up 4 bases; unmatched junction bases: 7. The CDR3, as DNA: TGTGCCAGCAGCACCGGGAGGGCCAATTACGAGCAGTACTTC. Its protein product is CASSTGRANYEQYF.

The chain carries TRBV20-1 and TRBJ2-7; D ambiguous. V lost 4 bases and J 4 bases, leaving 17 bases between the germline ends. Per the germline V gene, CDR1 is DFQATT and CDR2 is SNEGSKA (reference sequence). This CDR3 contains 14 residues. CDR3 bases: TGCAGTGCTATCCCGGCCCTCAATGGGTACGAGCAGTACTTC. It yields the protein CSAIPALNGYEQYF.

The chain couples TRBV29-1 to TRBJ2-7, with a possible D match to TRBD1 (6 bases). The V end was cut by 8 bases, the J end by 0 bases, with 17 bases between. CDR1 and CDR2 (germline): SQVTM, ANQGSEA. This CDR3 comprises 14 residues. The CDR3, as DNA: TGCAGCTTCCGGACAGAATATAACTCCTACGAGCAGTACTTC. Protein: CSFRTEYNSYEQYF.

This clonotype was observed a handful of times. Written as DNA, the CDR3 is TGCAGCGCAACAGGGACATCTACCATGAACACTGAAGCTTTCTTT. Protein product: CSATGTSTMNTEAFF. The chain joins TRBV29-1 to TRBJ1-1, with D possibly matching TRBD1 (6 bases). In germline, CDR1 is SQVTM, CDR2 ANQGSEA. The CDR3 runs to 15 residues. Between the trimmed V and J ends, which lost 7 bases and 0 bases, there was a span of 18 bases.

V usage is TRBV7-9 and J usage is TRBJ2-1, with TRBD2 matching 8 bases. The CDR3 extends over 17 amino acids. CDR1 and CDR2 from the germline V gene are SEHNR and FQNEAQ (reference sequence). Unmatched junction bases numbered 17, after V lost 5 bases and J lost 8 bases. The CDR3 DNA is TGTGCCAGCAGCCTCCCGGGGGGGGGAGTTGGGAACGATGAGCAGTTCTTC. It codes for CASSLPGGGVGNDEQFF.

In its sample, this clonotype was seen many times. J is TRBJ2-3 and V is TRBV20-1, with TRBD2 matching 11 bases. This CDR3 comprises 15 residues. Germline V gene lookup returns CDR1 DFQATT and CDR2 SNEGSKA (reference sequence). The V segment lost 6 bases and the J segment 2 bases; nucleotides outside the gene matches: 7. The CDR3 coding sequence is TGCAGTGCCCTGGGGACTAGCGGATTCACAGATACGCAGTATTTT. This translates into CSALGTSGFTDTQYF.

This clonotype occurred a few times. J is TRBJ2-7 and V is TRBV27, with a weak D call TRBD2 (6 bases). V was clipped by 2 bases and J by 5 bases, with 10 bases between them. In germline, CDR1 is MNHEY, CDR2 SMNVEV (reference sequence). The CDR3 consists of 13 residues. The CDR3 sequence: CASSLGGFNEQYF. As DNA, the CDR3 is TGTGCCAGCAGTTTAGGGGGGTTCAACGAGCAGTACTTC.

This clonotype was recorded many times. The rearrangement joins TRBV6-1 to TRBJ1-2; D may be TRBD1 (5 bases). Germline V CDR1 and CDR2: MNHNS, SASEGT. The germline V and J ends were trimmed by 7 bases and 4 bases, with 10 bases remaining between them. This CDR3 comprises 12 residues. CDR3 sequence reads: CASMPGTYGYTF. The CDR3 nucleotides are TGTGCCAGCATGCCAGGGACCTATGGCTACACCTTC.

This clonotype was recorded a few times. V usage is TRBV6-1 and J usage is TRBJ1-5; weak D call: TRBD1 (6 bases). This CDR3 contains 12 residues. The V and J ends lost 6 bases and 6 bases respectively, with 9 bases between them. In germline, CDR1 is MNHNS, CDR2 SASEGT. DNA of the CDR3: TGTGCCAGCAGACAGGGAAGTCAGCCCCAGCATTTT. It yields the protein CASRQGSQPQHF.

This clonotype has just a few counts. This CDR3 is CASSQGQRSQPQHF. CDR3 sequence (DNA): TGTGCCAGCAGCCAGGGACAGCGGAGCCAGCCCCAGCATTTT. The chain is built from TRBV27 and TRBJ1-5; the match to TRBD1 covers 7 bases. The CDR3 extends over 14 amino acids. Germline values: CDR1 MNHEY, CDR2 SMNVEV (reference sequence). Trimming removed 6 bases from V and 7 bases from J; junction bases left unmatched: 9.

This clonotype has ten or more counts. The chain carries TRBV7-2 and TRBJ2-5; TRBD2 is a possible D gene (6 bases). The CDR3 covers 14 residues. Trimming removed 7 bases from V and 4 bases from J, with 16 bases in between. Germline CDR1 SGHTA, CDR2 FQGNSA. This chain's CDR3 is CASNINGGGETQYF. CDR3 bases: TGTGCCAGCAACATAAATGGGGGAGGAGAGACCCAGTACTTC.

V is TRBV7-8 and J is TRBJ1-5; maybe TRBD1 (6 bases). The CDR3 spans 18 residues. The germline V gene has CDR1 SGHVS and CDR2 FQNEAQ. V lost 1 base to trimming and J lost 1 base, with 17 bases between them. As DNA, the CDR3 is TGTGCCAGCAGCTTAGGCCGGGGGGGGGCGCGGAGCAATCAGCCCCAGCATTTT. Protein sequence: CASSLGRGGARSNQPQHF.

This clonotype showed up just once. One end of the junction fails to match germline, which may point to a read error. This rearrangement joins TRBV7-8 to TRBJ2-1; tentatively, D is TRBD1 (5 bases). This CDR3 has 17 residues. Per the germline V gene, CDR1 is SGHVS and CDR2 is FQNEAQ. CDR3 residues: CASRLARTDSSYNEQFF. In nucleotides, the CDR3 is TGTGCCAGCAGATTAGCAAGGACCGACAGCTCCTACAATGAGCAGTTCTTC.

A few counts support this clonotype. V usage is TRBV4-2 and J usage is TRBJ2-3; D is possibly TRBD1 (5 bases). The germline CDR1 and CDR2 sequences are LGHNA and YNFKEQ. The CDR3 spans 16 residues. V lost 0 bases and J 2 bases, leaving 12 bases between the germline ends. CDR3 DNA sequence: TGTGCCAGCAGCCAAGAGACAGCTCTCTACACAGATACGCAGTATTTT. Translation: CASSQETALYTDTQYF.

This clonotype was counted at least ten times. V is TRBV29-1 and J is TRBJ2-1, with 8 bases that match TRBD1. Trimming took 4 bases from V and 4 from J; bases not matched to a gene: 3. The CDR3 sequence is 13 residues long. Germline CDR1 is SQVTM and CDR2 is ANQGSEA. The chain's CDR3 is CSVGTGSYNEQFF. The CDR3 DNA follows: TGCAGCGTTGGGACAGGGTCTTACAATGAGCAGTTCTTC.

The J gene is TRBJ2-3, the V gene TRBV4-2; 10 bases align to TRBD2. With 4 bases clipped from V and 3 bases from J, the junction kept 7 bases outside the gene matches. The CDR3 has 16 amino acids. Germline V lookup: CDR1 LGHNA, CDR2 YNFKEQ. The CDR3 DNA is TGTGCCAGCAGCCCCCAGCGGGGGGGCGGGACAGATACGCAGTATTTT. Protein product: CASSPQRGGGTDTQYF.

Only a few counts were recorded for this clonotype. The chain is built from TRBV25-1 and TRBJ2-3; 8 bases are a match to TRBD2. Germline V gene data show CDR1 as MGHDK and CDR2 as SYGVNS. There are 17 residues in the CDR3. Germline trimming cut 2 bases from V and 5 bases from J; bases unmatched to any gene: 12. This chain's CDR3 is CASSEISTSGLGDTQYF. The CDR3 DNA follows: TGTGCCAGCAGTGAAATCAGTACTAGCGGACTGGGAGATACGCAGTATTTT.

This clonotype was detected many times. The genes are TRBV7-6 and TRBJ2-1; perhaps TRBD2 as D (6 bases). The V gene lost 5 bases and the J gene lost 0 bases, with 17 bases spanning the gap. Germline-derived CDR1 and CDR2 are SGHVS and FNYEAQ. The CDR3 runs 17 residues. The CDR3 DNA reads TGTGCCAGCAGCCCAGGCGGGGTGTGGGTCTCCTACAATGAGCAGTTCTTC. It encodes CASSPGGVWVSYNEQFF. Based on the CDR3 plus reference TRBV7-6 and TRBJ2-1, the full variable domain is GAGVSQSPRYKVTKRGQDVALRCDPISGHVSLYWYRQALGQGPEFLTYFNYEAQQDKSGLPNDRFSAERPEGSISTLTIQRTEQRDSAMYRCASSPGGVWVSYNEQFFGPGTRLTVL.

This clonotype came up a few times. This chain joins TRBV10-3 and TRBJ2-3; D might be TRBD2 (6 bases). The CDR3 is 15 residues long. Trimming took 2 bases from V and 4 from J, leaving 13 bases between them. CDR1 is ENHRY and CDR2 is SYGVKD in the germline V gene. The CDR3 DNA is TGTGCCATCAGTGAGGTGGGGCCGGGGGCAGATACGCAGTATTTT. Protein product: CAISEVGPGADTQYF.

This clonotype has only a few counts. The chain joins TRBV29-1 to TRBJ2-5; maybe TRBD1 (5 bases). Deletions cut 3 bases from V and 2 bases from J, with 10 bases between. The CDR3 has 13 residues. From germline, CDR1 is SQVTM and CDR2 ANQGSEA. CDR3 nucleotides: TGCAGCGTTGACAGGGCTAATCAAGAGACCCAGTACTTC. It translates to CSVDRANQETQYF.

In DNA form, the CDR3 reads TGTGCCAGCACCAAGGGACCGAGTAGCACTGAAGCTTTCTTT. It specifies CASTKGPSSTEAFF. The V call is TRBV11-3, the J call TRBJ1-1; D is perhaps TRBD1 (5 bases). The germline V gene encodes CDR1 SGHNT and CDR2 YENEEA. CDR3 size: 14 residues. V was shortened by 7 bases and J by 4 bases, with 16 bases between the two germline ends.

The CDR3 bases are TGTGCCAGCAGCCGCCGCTCCCAGGATACGCAGTATTTT. Protein: CASSRRSQDTQYF. This chain links TRBV7-9 with TRBJ2-3; D unclear. There are 13 residues in the CDR3. V lost 5 bases to trimming and J lost 6 bases, with 12 bases between them. Germline CDR1 is SEHNR and CDR2 is FQNEAQ (reference sequence).